This TCR beta chain was identified in a study of blood T cell repertoires in COVID-19. At the level of the study: Samples came from the United States, Italy and Spain, spanning acute and convalescent COVID-19. Sources were T cells, B-cell-depleted T cells, or PBMCs; the material itself was cDNA or gDNA.

Per the original methods: Amplification of reference gene primers was used by the study to estimate nucleated cell counts. The repertoire was sequenced with immunoSEQ multiplex PCR; TCRdb's copy has only in-frame clones and lacks some. V, J and clone size were drawn from that table, and D and trimming were deduced from the DNA. The sample includes more than 200,000 clones, about 87% of them seen just once. CDR1 and CDR2 (germline): LGHNA, YNFKEQ. Trimming took off 1 base at V and 3 bases at J, with 10 bases between the two ends. The length of the CDR3 is 14 residues. The sequence was collected from a man between 65 and 85 years old with acute or convalescent COVID-19. V is TRBV4-2 and J is TRBJ2-7; possible D gene TRBD2, 5 bases. Sequenced: peripheral blood. The CDR3 nucleotides read TGTGCCAGCAGCCAAGCCCGGGGTGACTACGAGCAGTACTTC. This gives the protein CASSQARGDYEQYF.